This entry is about one TCR beta chain. Its antigen is still unknown. The data were taken from a study of cytomegalovirus exposure and HLA in healthy donors. General study results and limits: It was reportedly the case that the classifier diagnosed cytomegalovirus status with high specificity and sensitivity. A later analysis reportedly found fewer N-insertions in an Asian-associated ancestry cluster than the roughly 680-donor mean. About 87% or about 30% of the time was how often most TCR beta V segments were productive, according to an earlier analysis. Sequencing likely produced, as an artifact, a cluster of highly shared sequence variants.

V lost 5 bases to trimming and J lost 0 bases; unmatched junction nucleotides: 5. The CDR3 runs to 15 residues. Germline CDR1 reads SGHTA; CDR2 reads FQGTGA. PCR employed 60 Vbeta and 13 Jbeta primers. Measured with immunoSEQ multiplex PCR; TCRdb has only the in-frame clones, and not every one. The sample contains over 150,000 clones, about four fifths of which appear only once. Sample: PBMCs. This TCR was sampled from a woman aged 25 to 39 in good health and CMV-seropositive. The V and J genes are TRBV7-3 and TRBJ2-3, with 7 nucleotides matching TRBD2. CDR3 sequence (DNA): TGTGCCAGCAGCCCCACGGGGGGAAGCACAGATACGCAGTATTTT. This encodes CASSPTGGSTDTQYF.